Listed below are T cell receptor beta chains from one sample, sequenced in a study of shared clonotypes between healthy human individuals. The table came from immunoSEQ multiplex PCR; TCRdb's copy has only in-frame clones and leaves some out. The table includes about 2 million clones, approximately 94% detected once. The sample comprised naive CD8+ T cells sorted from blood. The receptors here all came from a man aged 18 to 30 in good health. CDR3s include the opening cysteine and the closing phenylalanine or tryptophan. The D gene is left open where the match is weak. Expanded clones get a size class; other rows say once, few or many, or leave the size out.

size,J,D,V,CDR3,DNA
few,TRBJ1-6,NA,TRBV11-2,CASSLVNSPLHF,TGTGCCAGCAGCTTAGTGAATTCACCCCTCCACTTT
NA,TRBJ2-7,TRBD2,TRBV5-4,CASSLAGNSYEQYF,TGTGCCAGCAGTCTAGCGGGAAACTCCTACGAGCAGTACTTC
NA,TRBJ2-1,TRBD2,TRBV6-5,CASSTSGYYNEQFF,TGTGCCAGCAGCACTAGCGGGTACTACAATGAGCAGTTCTTC
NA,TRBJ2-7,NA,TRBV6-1,CASSLRGVYEQYF,TGTGCCAGCAGCCTCAGGGGAGTGTACGAGCAGTACTTC
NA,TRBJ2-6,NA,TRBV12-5,CASGFSSGANVLTF,TGTGCTAGTGGTTTCAGCTCTGGGGCCAACGTCCTGACTTTC
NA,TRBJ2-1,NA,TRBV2,CASSEGGGNNEQFF,TGTGCCAGCAGTGAGGGAGGGGGCAACAATGAGCAGTTCTTC
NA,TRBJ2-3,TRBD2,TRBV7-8,CASRPGGDTQYF,TGTGCCAGCAGACCGGGGGGGGATACGCAGTATTTT
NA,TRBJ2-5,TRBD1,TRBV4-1,CASSQVDRVQETQYF,TGCGCCAGCAGCCAAGTTGACAGGGTCCAAGAGACCCAGTACTTC
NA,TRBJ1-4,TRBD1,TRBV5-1,CASSFGQGGGTEKLFF,TGCGCCAGCAGCTTCGGACAGGGCGGTGGGACCGAAAAACTGTTTTTT
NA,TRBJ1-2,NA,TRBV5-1,CASSLGGEDNYGYTF,TGCGCCAGCAGCTTGGGGGGAGAAGATAACTATGGCTACACCTTC
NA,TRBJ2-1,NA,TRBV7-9,CASSLGAPVAFF,TGTGCCAGCAGCTTAGGGGCTCCGGTCGCGTTCTTC
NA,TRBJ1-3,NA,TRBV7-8,CASQGGFDNTIYF,TGTGCCAGCCAAGGGGGGTTTGACAACACCATATATTTT
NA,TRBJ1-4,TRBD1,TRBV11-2,CASSLGGQPGSEKLFF,TGTGCCAGCAGCTTAGGGGGACAGCCAGGGAGTGAAAAACTGTTTTTT
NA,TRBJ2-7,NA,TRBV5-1,CASSLEEAPYEQYF,TGCGCCAGCAGCTTGGAAGAGGCCCCCTACGAGCAGTACTTC
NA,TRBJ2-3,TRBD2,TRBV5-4,CASGRVASGYSTDTQYF,TGTGCCAGCGGCCGAGTTGCTAGCGGGTACAGCACAGATACGCAGTATTTT
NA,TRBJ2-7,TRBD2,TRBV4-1,CASSQGGSGLATYEQYF,TGCGCCAGCAGCCAAGGGGGTTCGGGACTAGCGACTTACGAGCAGTACTTC
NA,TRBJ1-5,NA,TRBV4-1,CASSQAWGSWPQHF,TGCGCCAGCAGCCAAGCGTGGGGTTCATGGCCCCAGCATTTT
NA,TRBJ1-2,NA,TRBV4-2,CASSQWKDGDYGYTF,TGTGCCAGCAGCCAGTGGAAGGACGGCGACTATGGCTACACCTTC
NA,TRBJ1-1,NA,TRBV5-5,CASSLVGGNTEAFF,TGTGCCAGCAGCTTAGTGGGCGGGAACACTGAAGCTTTCTTT
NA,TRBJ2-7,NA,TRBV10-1,CASSEVESEQYF,TGCGCCAGCAGTGAGGTGGAAAGCGAGCAGTACTTC
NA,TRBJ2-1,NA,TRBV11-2,CASSPGASYNEQFF,TGTGCCAGCAGCCCAGGTGCGTCCTACAATGAGCAGTTCTTC
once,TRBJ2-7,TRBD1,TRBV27,CASSADRGSSYEQYF,TGTGCCAGCAGTGCAGACAGGGGAAGCTCCTACGAGCAGTACTTC
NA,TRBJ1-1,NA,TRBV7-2,CASSLAGPGVGYTEAFF,TGTGCCAGCAGCTTAGCGGGGCCAGGGGTCGGATACACTGAAGCTTTCTTT
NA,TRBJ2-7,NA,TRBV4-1,CASSQGPLQGSEQYF,TGCGCCAGCAGCCAAGGCCCCTTACAGGGATCCGAGCAGTACTTC
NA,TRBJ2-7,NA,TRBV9,CASSVGDRSEQYF,TGTGCCAGCAGCGTAGGCGACAGGTCCGAGCAGTACTTC
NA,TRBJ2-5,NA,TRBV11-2,CASSLSGETQYF,TGTGCCAGCAGCTTAAGTGGGGAGACCCAGTACTTC
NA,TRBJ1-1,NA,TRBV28,CASSFFRGGTEAFF,TGTGCCAGCAGTTTCTTCCGGGGGGGCACTGAAGCTTTCTTT
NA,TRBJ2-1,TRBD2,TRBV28,CASRSTSEPYNEQFF,TGTGCCAGCAGATCGACTAGCGAACCGTACAATGAGCAGTTCTTC
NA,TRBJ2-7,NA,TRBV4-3,CASSQDTMEGLSYEQYF,TGCGCCAGCAGCCAAGATACGATGGAGGGCCTTTCCTACGAGCAGTACTTC